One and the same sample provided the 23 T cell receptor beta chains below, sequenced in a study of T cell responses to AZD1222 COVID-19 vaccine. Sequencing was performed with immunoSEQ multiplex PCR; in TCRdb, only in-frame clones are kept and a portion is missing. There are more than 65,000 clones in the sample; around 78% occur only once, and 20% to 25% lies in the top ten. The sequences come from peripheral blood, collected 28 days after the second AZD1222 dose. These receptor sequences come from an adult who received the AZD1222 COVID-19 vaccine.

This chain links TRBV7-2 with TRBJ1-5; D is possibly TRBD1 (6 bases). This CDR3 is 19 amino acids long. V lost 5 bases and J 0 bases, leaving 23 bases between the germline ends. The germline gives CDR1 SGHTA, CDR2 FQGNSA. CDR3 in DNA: TGTGCCAGCAGCCCCAAAGGTAGGCAGGGGACGAGTAGCAATCAGCCCCAGCATTTT. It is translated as CASSPKGRQGTSSNQPQHF. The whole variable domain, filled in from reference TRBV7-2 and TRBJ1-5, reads GAGVSQSPSNKVTEKGKDVELRCDPISGHTALYWYRQSLGQGLEFLIYFQGNSAPDKSGLPSDRFSAERTGGSVSTLTIQRTQQEDSAVYLCASSPKGRQGTSSNQPQHFGDGTRLSIL.

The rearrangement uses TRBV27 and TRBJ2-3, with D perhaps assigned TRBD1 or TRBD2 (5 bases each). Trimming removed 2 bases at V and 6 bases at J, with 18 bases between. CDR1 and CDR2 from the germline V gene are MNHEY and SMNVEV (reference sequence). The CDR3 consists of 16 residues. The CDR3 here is CASSLIQGGGEDTQYF. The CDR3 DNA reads TGTGCCAGCAGTTTAATCCAGGGTGGAGGAGAGGATACGCAGTATTTT.

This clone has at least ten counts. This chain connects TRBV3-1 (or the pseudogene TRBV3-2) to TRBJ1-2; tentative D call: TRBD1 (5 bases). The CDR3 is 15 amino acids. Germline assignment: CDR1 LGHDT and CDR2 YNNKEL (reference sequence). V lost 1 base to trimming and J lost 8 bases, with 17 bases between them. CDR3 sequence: CASSQVVVRGEGYTF. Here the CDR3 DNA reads TGTGCCAGCAGCCAAGTAGTCGTGAGGGGAGAGGGCTACACCTTC.

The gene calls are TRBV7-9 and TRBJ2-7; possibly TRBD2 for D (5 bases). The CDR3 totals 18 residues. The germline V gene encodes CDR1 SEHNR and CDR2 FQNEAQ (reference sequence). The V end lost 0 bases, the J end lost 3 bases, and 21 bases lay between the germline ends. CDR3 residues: CASSLADRGFRVDYEQYF. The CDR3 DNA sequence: TGTGCCAGCAGCTTAGCGGATAGAGGGTTTCGGGTGGACTACGAGCAGTACTTC. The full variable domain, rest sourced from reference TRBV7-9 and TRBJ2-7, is DTGVSQNPRHKITKRGQNVTFRCDPISEHNRLYWYRQTLGQGPEFLTYFQNEAQLEKSRLLSDRFSAERPKGSFSTLEIQRTEQGDSAMYLCASSLADRGFRVDYEQYFGPGTRLTVT.

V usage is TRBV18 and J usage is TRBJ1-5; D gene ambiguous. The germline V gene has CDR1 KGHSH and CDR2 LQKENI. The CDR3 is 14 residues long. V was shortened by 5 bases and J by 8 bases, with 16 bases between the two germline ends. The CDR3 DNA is TGTGCCAGCTCATCGGGCCTAATCCAGGAGCCCCAGCATTTT. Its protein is CASSSGLIQEPQHF. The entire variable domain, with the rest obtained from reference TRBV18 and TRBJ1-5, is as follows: NAGVMQNPRHLVRRRGQEARLRCSPMKGHSHVYWYRQLPEEGLKFMVYLQKENIIDESGMPKERFSAEFPKEGPSILRIQQVVRGDSAAYFCASSSGLIQEPQHFGDGTRLSIL.

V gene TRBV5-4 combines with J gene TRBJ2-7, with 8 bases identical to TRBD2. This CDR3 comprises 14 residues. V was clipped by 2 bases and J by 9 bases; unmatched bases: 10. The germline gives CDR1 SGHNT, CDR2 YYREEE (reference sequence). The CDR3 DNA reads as TGTGCCAGCAGCTTCGGACGGGAGGGCGTCGTGCAGTACTTC. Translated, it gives CASSFGREGVVQYF.

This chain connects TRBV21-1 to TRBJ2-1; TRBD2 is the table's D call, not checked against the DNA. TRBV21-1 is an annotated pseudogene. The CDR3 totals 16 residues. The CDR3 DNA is TGTGCCAGCAGCACCGTTAATGCCTACTATCTGAATGAGCAGTTCTTC. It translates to CASSTVNAYYLNEQFF.

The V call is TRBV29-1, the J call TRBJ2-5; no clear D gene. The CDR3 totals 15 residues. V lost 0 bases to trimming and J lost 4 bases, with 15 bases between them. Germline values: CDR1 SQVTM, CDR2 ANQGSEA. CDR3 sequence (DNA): TGCAGCGTTGAAGATCGACGGGCTCGGACAGAGACCCAGTACTTC. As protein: CSVEDRRARTETQYF.

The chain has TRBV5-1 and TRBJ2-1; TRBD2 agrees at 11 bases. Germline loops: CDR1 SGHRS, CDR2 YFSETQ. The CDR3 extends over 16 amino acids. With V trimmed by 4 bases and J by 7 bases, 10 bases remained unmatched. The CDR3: CASSPRLAGGGNEQFF. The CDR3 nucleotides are TGCGCCAGCAGCCCACGCCTAGCGGGAGGAGGGAATGAGCAGTTCTTC.

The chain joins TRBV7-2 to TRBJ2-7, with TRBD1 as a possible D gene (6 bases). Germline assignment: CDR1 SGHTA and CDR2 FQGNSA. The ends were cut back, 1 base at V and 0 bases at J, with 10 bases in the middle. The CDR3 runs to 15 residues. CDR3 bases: TGTGCCAGCAGCTTAGAAGGGGGAAACTCCTACGAGCAGTACTTC. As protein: CASSLEGGNSYEQYF.

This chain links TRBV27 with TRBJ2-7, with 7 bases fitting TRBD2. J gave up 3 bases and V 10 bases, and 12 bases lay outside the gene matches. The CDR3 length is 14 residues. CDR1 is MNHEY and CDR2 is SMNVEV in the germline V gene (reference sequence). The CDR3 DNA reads TGTGCCACCTCACGGGGGGACTACTTCTACGAGCAGTACTTC. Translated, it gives CATSRGDYFYEQYF.

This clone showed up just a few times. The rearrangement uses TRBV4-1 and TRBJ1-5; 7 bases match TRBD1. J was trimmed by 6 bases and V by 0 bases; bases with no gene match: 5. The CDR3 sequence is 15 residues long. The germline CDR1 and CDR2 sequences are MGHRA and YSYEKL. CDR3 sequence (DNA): TGCGCCAGCAGCCAAGATCAAGGGGGCCCTCAGCCCCAGCATTTT. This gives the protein CASSQDQGGPQPQHF.

The chain's CDR3 is CASSSQSAPGELFF. The CDR3, as DNA: TGTGCCAGCAGCTCCCAGTCAGCCCCCGGGGAGCTGTTTTTT. The genes are TRBV7-9 and TRBJ2-2; D remains ambiguous. CDR1 and CDR2 from the germline V gene are SEHNR and FQNEAQ (reference sequence). The CDR3 sequence is 14 residues long. Trimming stripped 4 bases from V and 6 bases from J, with 12 bases between.

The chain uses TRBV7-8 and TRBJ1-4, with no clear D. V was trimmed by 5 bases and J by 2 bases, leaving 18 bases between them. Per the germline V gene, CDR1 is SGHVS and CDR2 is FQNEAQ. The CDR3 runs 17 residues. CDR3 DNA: TGTGCCAGCAGCGCCGGCCGAGCCCCTTTCACTAATGAAAAACTGTTTTTT. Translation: CASSAGRAPFTNEKLFF.

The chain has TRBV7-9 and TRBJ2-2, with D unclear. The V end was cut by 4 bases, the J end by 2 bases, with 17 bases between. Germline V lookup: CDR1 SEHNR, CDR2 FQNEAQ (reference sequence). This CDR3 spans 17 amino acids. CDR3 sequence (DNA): TGTGCCAGCAGCTCCCCGTTGGGTCCCGGAAACACCGGGGAGCTGTTTTTT. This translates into CASSSPLGPGNTGELFF.

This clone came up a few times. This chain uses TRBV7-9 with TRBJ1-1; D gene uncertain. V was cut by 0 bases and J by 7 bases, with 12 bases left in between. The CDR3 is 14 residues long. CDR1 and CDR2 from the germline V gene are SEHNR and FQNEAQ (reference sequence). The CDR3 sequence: CASSLANNGIEAFF. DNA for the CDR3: TGTGCCAGCAGCTTAGCAAACAACGGGATTGAAGCTTTCTTT.

The CDR3 loop reads CASSLSEAGWKLFF. The CDR3 DNA sequence: TGTGCCAGCAGCTTGTCAGAGGCCGGGTGGAAACTGTTTTTT. The chain is built from TRBV5-5 and TRBJ1-4; no clear D. The germline gives CDR1 SGHKS, CDR2 YYEKEE (reference sequence). V was clipped by 1 base and J by 11 bases, with 15 bases between them. CDR3 length equals 14 residues.

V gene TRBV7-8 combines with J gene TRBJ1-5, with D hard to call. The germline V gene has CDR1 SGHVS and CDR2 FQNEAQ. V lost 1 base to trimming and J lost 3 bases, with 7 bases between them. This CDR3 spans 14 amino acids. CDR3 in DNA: TGTGCCAGCAGCTTAGTTCAGTTCAATCAGCCCCAGCATTTT. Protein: CASSLVQFNQPQHF.

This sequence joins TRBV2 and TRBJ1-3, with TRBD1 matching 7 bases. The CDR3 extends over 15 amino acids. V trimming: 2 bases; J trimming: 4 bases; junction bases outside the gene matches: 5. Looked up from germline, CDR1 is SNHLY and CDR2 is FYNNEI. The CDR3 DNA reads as TGTGCCAGCAGTGAAATGACAGGGTTCGGAAACACCATATATTTT. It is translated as CASSEMTGFGNTIYF.

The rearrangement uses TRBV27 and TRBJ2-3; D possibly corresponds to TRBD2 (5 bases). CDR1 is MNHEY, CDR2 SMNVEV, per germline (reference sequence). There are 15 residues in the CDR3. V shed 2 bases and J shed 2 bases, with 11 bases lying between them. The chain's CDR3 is CASSLTAALTDTQYF. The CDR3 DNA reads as TGTGCCAGCAGTTTAACAGCGGCCCTCACAGATACGCAGTATTTT.

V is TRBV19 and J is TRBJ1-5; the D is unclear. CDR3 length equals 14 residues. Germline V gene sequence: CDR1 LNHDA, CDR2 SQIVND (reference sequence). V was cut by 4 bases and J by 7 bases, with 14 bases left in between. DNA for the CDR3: TGTGCCAGTAGTAATTCACCATTCGGGCAGCCCCAGCATTTT. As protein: CASSNSPFGQPQHF.

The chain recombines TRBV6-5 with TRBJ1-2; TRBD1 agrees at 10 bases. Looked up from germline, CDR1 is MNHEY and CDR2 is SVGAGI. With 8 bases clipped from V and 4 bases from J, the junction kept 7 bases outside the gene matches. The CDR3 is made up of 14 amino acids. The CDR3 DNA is TGTGCCAGCGGTATCGGACAGGGGGGCTATGGCTACACCTTC. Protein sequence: CASGIGQGGYGYTF.

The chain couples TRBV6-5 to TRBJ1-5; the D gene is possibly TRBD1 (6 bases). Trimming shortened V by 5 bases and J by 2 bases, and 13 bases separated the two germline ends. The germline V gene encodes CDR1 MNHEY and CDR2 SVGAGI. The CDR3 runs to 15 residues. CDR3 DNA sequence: TGTGCCAGCAGTCGGACAGAGAGGGGCAATCAGCCCCAGCATTTT. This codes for CASSRTERGNQPQHF.